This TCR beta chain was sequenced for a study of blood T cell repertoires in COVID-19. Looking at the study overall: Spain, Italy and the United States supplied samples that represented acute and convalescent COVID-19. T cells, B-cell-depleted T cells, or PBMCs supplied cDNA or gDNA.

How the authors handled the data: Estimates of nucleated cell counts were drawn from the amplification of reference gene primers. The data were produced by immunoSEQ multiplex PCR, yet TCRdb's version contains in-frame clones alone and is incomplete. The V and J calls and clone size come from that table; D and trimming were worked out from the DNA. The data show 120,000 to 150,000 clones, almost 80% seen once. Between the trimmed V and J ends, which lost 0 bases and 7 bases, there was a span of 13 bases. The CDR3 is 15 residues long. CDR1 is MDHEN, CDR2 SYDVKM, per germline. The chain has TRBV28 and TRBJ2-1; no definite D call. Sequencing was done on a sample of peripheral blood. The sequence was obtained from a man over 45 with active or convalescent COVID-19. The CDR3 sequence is CASSLWSPNENEQFF. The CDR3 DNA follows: TGTGCCAGCAGTTTATGGTCTCCGAATGAGAATGAGCAGTTCTTC.